The source of this T cell receptor (beta chain) is a study of OX40 agonist ivuxolimab in advanced cancers. Overall study results and limits: The mean number of expanded clones was higher in CD8+ T cells than in CD4+.

In the case of this clone: Its antigen is not known.

The CDR3 is 17 residues long. Germline V CDR1 and CDR2: SGDLS, YYNGEE. The V gene end was trimmed by 0 bases and the J gene end by 7 bases; junction bases not matched to a gene: 11. TCRdb's table, derived via immunoSEQ multiplex PCR, lists solely in-frame clones and lacks some. The table shows approximately 90,000 clones, with around 85% occurring only once. The TCR sequence derives from an adult with an advanced solid tumor such as melanoma, head and neck, liver or kidney cancer. The sequencing here drew on CD4+ or CD8+ T cells sorted from blood, taken in a trial of the OX40 agonist ivuxolimab. The chain is built from TRBV9 and TRBJ2-1; 9 bases are shared with TRBD1. The CDR3, as DNA: TGTGCCAGCAGCGTAGCTCCACAGGGGGCGGTTTTGAATGAGCAGTTCTTC. Translation gives CASSVAPQGAVLNEQFF.